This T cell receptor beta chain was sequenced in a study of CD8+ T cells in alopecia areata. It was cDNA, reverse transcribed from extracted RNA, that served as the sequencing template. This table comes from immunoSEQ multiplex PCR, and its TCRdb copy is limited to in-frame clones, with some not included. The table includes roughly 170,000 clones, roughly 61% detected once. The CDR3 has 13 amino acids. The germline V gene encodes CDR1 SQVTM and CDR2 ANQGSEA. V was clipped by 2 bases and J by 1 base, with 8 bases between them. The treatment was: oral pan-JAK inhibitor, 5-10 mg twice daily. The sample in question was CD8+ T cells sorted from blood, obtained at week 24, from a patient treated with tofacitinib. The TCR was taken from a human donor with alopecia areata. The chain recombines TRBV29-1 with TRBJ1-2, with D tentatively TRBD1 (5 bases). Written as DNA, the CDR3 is TGCAGCGTTGAATGGGGCGATAACTATGGCTACACCTTC. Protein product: CSVEWGDNYGYTF.